The present entry profiles one TCR beta chain with its context. These data come from a study of control samples from healthy donors and cancer patients. This table comes from immunoSEQ multiplex PCR, and its TCRdb copy is limited to in-frame clones, with some not included. The top ten clones hold around 13% of a sample with about 160,000 clones, roughly 94% of them seen once. The ends lost 3 bases at V and 1 base at J; junction bases unmatched: 9. There are 17 residues in the CDR3. Per the germline V gene, CDR1 is WNHNN and CDR2 is SYGVQD (reference sequence). The chain joins TRBV10-1 to TRBJ2-1; 7 bases are a match to TRBD2. What was sequenced was PBMCs. The receptor comes from a man in his 60s with colorectal cancer. The CDR3 region is CASSERLSGASYNEQFF. CDR3 nucleotide sequence: TGCGCCAGCAGTGAACGATTAAGCGGGGCGTCCTACAATGAGCAGTTCTTC.